This T cell receptor (beta chain) was sequenced in a study of blood T cell repertoires in COVID-19. Under the authors' procedure: Reference gene primer amplification gave estimated nucleated cell counts. The data were produced by immunoSEQ multiplex PCR, yet TCRdb's version contains in-frame clones alone and is incomplete. Clone size and V and J calls were adopted from that table, with D and trimming inferred from the DNA. This table holds about 280,000 clones, 85% found once. The ends lost 0 bases at V and 6 bases at J; junction bases unmatched: 18. The V gene's germline CDR1 is SNHLY and CDR2 FYNNEI. The CDR3 loop spans 20 amino acids. This clone was seen a single time.

The sequenced sample was peripheral blood. The receptor's source is a man in his forties or fifties with active or convalescent COVID-19. The genes are TRBV2 and TRBJ2-1, with 9 bases fitting TRBD2. The CDR3 loop is CASSEASREGPKTARNEQFF. CDR3 in DNA: TGTGCCAGCAGTGAAGCTTCGCGGGAGGGCCCCAAGACAGCTCGCAATGAGCAGTTCTTC.